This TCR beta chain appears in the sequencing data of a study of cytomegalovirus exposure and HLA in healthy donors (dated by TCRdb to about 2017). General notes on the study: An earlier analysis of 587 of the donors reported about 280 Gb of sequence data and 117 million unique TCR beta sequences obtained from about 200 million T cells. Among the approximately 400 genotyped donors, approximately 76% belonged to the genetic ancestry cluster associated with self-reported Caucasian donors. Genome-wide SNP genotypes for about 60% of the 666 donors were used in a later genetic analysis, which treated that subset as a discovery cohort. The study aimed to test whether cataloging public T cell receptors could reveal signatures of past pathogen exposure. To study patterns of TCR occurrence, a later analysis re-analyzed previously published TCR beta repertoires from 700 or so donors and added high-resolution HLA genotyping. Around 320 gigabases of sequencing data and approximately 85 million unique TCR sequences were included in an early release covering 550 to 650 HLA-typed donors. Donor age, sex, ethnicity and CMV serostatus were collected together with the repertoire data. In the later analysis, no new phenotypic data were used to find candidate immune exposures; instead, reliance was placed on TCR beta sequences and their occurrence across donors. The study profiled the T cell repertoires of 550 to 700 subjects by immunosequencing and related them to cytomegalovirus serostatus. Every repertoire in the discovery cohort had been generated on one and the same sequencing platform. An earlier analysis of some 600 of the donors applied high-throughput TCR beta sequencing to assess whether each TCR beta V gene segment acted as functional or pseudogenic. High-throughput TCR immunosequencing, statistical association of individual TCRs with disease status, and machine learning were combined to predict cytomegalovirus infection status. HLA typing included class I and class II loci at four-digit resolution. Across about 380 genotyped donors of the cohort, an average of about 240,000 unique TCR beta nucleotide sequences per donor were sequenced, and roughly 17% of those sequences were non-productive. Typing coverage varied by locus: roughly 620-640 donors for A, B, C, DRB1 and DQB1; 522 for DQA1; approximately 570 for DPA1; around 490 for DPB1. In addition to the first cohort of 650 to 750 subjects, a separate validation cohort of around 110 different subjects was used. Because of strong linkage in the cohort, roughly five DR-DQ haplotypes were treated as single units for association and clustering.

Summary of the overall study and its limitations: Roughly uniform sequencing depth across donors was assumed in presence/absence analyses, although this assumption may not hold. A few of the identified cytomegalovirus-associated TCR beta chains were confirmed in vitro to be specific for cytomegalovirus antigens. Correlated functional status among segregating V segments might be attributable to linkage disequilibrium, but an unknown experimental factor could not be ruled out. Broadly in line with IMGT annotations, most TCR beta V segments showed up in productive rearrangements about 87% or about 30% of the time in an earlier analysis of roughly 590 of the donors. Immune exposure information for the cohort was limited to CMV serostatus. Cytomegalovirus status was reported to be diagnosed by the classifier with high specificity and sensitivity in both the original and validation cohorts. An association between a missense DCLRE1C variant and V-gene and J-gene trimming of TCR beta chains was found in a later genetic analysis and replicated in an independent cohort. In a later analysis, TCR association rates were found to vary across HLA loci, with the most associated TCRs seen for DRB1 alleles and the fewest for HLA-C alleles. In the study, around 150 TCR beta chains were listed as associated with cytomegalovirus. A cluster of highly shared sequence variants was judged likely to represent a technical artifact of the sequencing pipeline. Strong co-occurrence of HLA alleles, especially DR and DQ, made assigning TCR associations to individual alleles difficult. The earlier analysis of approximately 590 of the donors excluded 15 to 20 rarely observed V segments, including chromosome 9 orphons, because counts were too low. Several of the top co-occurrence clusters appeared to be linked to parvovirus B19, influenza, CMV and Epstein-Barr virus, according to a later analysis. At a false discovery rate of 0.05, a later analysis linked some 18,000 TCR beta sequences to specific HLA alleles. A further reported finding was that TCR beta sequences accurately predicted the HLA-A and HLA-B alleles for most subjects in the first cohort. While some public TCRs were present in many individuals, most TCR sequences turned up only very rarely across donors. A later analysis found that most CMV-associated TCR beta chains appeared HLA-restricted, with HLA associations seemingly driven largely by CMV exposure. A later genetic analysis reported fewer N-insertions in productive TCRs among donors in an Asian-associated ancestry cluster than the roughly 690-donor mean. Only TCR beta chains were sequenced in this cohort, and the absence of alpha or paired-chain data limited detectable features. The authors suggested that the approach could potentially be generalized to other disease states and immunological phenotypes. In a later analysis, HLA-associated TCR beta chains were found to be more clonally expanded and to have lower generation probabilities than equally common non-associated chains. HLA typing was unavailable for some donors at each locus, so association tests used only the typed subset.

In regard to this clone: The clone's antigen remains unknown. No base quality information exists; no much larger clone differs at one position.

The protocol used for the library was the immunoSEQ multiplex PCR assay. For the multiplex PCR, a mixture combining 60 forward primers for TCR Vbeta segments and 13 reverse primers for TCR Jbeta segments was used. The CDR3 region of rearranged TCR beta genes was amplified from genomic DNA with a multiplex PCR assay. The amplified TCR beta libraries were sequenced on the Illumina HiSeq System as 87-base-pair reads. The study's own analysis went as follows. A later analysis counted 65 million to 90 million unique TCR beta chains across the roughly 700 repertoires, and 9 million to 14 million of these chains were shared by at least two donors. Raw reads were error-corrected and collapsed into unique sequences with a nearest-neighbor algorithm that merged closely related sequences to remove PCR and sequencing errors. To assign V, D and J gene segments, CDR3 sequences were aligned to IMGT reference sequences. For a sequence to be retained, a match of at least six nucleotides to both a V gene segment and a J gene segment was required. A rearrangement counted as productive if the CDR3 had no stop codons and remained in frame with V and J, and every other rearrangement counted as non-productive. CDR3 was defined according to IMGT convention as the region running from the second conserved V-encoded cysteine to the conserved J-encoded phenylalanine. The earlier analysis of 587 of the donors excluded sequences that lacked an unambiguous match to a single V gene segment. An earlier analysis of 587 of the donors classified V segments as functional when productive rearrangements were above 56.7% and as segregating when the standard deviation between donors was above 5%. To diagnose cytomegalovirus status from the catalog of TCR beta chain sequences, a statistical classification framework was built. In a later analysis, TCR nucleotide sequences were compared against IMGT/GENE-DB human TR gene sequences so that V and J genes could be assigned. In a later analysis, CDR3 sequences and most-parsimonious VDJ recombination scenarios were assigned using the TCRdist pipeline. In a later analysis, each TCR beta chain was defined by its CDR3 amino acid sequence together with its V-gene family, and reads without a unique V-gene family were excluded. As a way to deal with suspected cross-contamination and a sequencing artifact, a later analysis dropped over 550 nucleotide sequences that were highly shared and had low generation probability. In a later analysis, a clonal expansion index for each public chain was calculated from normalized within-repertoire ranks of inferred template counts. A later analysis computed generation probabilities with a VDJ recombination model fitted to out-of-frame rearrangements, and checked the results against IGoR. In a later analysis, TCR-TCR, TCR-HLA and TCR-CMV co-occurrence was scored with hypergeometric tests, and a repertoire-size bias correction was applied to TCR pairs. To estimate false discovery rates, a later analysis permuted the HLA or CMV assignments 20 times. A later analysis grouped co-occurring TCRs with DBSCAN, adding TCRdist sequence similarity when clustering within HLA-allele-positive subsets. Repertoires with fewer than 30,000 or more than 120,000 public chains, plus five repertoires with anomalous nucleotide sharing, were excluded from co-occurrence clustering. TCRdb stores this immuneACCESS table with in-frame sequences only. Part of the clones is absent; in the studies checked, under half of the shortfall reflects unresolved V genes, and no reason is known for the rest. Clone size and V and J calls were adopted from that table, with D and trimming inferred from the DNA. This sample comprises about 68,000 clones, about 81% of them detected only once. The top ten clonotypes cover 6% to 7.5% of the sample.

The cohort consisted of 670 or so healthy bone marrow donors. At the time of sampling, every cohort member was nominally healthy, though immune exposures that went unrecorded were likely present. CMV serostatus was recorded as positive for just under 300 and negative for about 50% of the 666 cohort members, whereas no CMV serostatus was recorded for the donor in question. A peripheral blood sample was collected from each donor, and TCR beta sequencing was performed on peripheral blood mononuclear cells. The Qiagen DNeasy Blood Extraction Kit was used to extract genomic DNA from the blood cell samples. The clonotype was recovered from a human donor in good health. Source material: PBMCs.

The CDR3 in this case is CASSLRRFAEAFF. The DNA is TGTGCCAGTAGTCTGAGGCGCTTTGCTGAAGCTTTCTTT. Recombination connected TRBV19 to TRBJ1-1, with the D gene too uncertain to name. At the junction V is shortened by 5 bases and J by 6 bases, with 13 bases in between. Based on the germline V gene (reference sequence), the CDR1 and CDR2 sequences are LNHDA and SQIVND. The CDR3, from cysteine to phenylalanine, totals 13 residues. Only the CDR3 DNA is retained, 39 bases long and in frame from the first base. With the rest looked up from the reference TRBV19 and TRBJ1-1 genes rather than sequenced, the full variable domain is DGGITQSPKYLFRKEGQNVTLSCEQNLNHDAMYWYRQDPGQGLRLIYYSQIVNDFQKGDIAEGYSVSREKKESFPLTVTSAQKNPTAFYLCASSLRRFAEAFFGQGTRLTVV.